What follows are 30 T cell receptor beta chains derived from one specimen sequenced in a study of blood T cell repertoires in COVID-19. The protocol was immunoSEQ multiplex PCR, while the TCRdb copy is restricted to in-frame clones and leaves out a portion. The data contain fewer than 300,000 clones, 80% to 90% of them seen just once; the ten biggest clones take up more than 1.3%. Material for sequencing was peripheral blood. These receptors came from a middle-aged woman who had recovered from COVID-19.

This clone was observed a few times. The chain couples TRBV9 to TRBJ2-1, with 9 positions matching TRBD1. V shed 0 bases, J shed 8 bases, and the junction held 9 bases outside the gene matches. The CDR3 length is 16 residues. Germline V gene data show CDR1 as SGDLS and CDR2 as YYNGEE. The CDR3 DNA reads as TGTGCCAGCAGCGTAGAGGGACAGGGATTCGTCTATGAGCAGTTCTTC. This codes for CASSVEGQGFVYEQFF.

The V and J genes are TRBV9 and TRBJ1-1; no definite D call. V lost 0 bases and J lost 2, with 11 bases in between. The CDR3 is made up of 15 amino acids. The germline V gene has CDR1 SGDLS and CDR2 YYNGEE. The CDR3 is CASSVEEELNTEAFF. DNA for the CDR3: TGTGCCAGCAGCGTAGAGGAGGAGTTAAACACTGAAGCTTTCTTT.

The genes are TRBV7-8 and TRBJ2-7; tentatively, D is TRBD1 (6 bases). V lost 2 bases and J 0 bases, leaving 11 bases between the germline ends. The CDR3 extends over 15 amino acids. CDR1 SGHVS and CDR2 FQNEAQ come from the germline V gene. Written as DNA, the CDR3 is TGTGCCAGCAGCTTAATGGGACACTCCTCCTACGAGCAGTACTTC. Translating gives CASSLMGHSSYEQYF. Full variable domain (outside the CDR3, taken from reference TRBV7-8 and TRBJ2-7): GAGVSQSPRYKVAKRGQDVALRCDPISGHVSLFWYQQALGQGPEFLTYFQNEAQLDKSGLPSDRFFAERPEGSVSTLKIQRTQQEDSAVYLCASSLMGHSSYEQYFGPGTRLTVT.

This chain uses TRBV2 with TRBJ1-5; D remains ambiguous. V was clipped by 4 bases and J by 9 bases, with 19 bases between them. CDR3 length: 15 residues. Germline values: CDR1 SNHLY, CDR2 FYNNEI. CDR3 in amino acids: CASSVDRDNFRPQHF. Here the CDR3 DNA reads TGTGCCAGCAGTGTCGACCGGGATAACTTTCGGCCCCAGCATTTT.

The chain links TRBV5-1 to TRBJ1-3; no clear D. This CDR3 contains 14 residues. Trimming left V 0 bases short and J 3 bases short, with 7 bases between. The germline V gene encodes CDR1 SGHRS and CDR2 YFSETQ. The CDR3: CASSLVAGGNTIYF. The CDR3 DNA follows: TGCGCCAGCAGCTTGGTGGCAGGTGGAAACACCATATATTTT.

In DNA form, the CDR3 reads TGTGCCAGCAGTTTCGGATCAGGGGCTTATGGCTACACCTTC. Its protein product is CASSFGSGAYGYTF. The gene calls are TRBV27 and TRBJ1-2; D possibly corresponds to TRBD1 (6 bases). V dropped 3 bases and J dropped 5 bases, with 13 bases sitting between them. Germline V lookup: CDR1 MNHEY, CDR2 SMNVEV (reference sequence). The length of the CDR3 is 14 residues.

The chain joins TRBV6-5 to TRBJ1-6; TRBD1 might be the D (6 bases). The CDR3 extends over 15 amino acids. Germline-derived CDR1 and CDR2 are MNHEY and SVGAGI. Trimming cost V 8 bases and J 9 bases, with 20 bases left between them. CDR3 sequence reads: CASRLSLDSFSPLHF. The CDR3 DNA reads as TGTGCCAGCCGCCTCTCCTTGGACAGTTTTTCACCCCTCCACTTT.

The DNA of the CDR3 is TGTGCCAGCAGCTCCTCGGGGGGGCAAGAGACCCAGTACTTC. It is translated as CASSSSGGQETQYF. The genes are TRBV5-6 and TRBJ2-5; 8 bases match TRBD2. The CDR3 loop spans 14 amino acids. Germline V gene lookup returns CDR1 SGHDT and CDR2 YYEEEE. Losses at the gene ends were 3 bases for V and 2 bases for J; bases not matched to a gene: 3.

The V call is TRBV12-5, the J call TRBJ1-4; TRBD1 might be the D (6 bases). The germline V gene encodes CDR1 LGHNT and CDR2 FRNRAP. V was shortened by 3 bases and J by 5 bases, with 13 bases between the two germline ends. CDR3 length: 15 amino acids. The CDR3 sequence is CASGFGGSKNEKLFF. CDR3 in DNA: TGTGCTAGTGGTTTTGGGGGCAGCAAGAATGAAAAACTGTTTTTT.

The J gene is TRBJ1-2, the V gene TRBV16; 11 bases align to TRBD1. The CDR3 consists of 17 residues. Germline V gives CDR1 KGHSY, CDR2 FQNENV. V trimming: 4 bases; J trimming: 5 bases; junction bases outside the gene matches: 12. The DNA for the CDR3 is TGTGCCAGCAGCCCCGGGACAGGGGGACGTTTGGGATATGGCTACACCTTC. Protein sequence: CASSPGTGGRLGYGYTF.

The chain employs TRBV5-1 and TRBJ1-3; no clear D gene. V lost 3 bases to trimming and J lost 4 bases, with 17 bases between them. Germline V gene sequence: CDR1 SGHRS, CDR2 YFSETQ. The CDR3 is made up of 16 amino acids. The CDR3 bases are TGCGCCAGCAGCTCTTTCCCGACTGGCGGCGGAAACACCATATATTTT. Residues: CASSSFPTGGGNTIYF.

This chain links TRBV3-1 (or the pseudogene TRBV3-2) with TRBJ2-1; 8 nucleotides match TRBD2. Trimming at V came to 4 bases and at J to 8 bases, leaving 7 bases not matched to a gene. The CDR3 loop spans 14 amino acids. Germline assignment: CDR1 LGHDT and CDR2 YNNKEL (reference sequence). CDR3 loop: CASSPSLAGDEQFF. In DNA form, the CDR3 reads TGTGCCAGCAGCCCCAGCCTAGCGGGCGATGAGCAGTTCTTC.

The table lists this clone with a count of one. The chain joins TRBV5-1 to TRBJ2-5; D is possibly TRBD2 (6 bases). This CDR3 is 14 amino acids long. The V end lost 1 base, the J end lost 5 bases, and 12 bases lay between the germline ends. The germline V gene has CDR1 SGHRS and CDR2 YFSETQ. The CDR3 nucleotides read TGCGCCAGCAGCTTGATGGGGGGTTTTGAGACCCAGTACTTC. It codes for CASSLMGGFETQYF.

The J gene is TRBJ1-3, the V gene TRBV30; D call uncertain. The CDR3 is 16 residues long. V was pared by 0 bases and J by 2 bases, with 14 bases between. Looked up from germline, CDR1 is GTSNPN and CDR2 is SVGIG (reference sequence). CDR3 sequence (DNA): TGTGCCTGGAGTGTACTCGGGAAAGCCACTGGAAACACCATATATTTT. Amino acid sequence: CAWSVLGKATGNTIYF. The full variable domain, completed using reference TRBV30 and TRBJ1-3, is SQTIHQWPATLVQPVGSPLSLECTVEGTSNPNLYWYRQAAGRGLQLLFYSVGIGQISSEVPQNLSASRPQDRQFILSSKKLLLSDSGFYLCAWSVLGKATGNTIYFGEGSWLTVV.

CDR3 in DNA: TGTGCCAGCAGCCACCGGCCAGGGTATAATTCACCCCTCCACTTT. Translation: CASSHRPGYNSPLHF. The J gene is TRBJ1-6, the V gene TRBV21-1; TRBD1, the table's D call, lacks a check against the DNA. TRBV21-1 is deemed a pseudogene. This CDR3 comprises 15 residues.

The chain carries TRBV2 and TRBJ1-1; possible D gene TRBD1, 5 bases. The CDR3 extends over 12 amino acids. V was clipped by 3 bases and J by 4 bases, with 6 bases between them. Germline CDR1 is SNHLY and CDR2 is FYNNEI. The DNA for the CDR3 is TGTGCCAGCAGTGAGGGGCGCACTGAAGCTTTCTTT. Translated: CASSEGRTEAFF.

The V and J genes are TRBV30 and TRBJ2-1; 13 bases are a match to TRBD2. Germline V gene data show CDR1 as GTSNPN and CDR2 as SVGIG (reference sequence). The V segment lost 2 bases and the J segment 10 bases; nucleotides outside the gene matches: 2. This CDR3 has 13 residues. The CDR3 sequence: CAWSLTSGGEQFF. CDR3 coding DNA: TGTGCCTGGAGTTTGACTAGCGGGGGGGAGCAGTTCTTC. The complete variable domain, with remaining parts taken from reference TRBV30 and TRBJ2-1, reads SQTIHQWPATLVQPVGSPLSLECTVEGTSNPNLYWYRQAAGRGLQLLFYSVGIGQISSEVPQNLSASRPQDRQFILSSKKLLLSDSGFYLCAWSLTSGGEQFFGPGTRLTVL.

This clone was counted a few times. The V gene is TRBV12-5, the J gene TRBJ1-6; TRBD1 aligns across 7 bases. This CDR3 comprises 13 residues. The germline V gene encodes CDR1 LGHNT and CDR2 FRNRAP. The V and J ends lost 6 bases and 11 bases, in that order; junction bases with no gene match: 7. Here the CDR3 DNA reads TGTGCTAGTGGCCAAGAACAGGGGACACCCCTCCACTTT. The encoded protein is CASGQEQGTPLHF. Combining the CDR3 with reference TRBV12-5 and TRBJ1-6 gives the whole variable domain DARVTQTPRHKVTEMGQEVTMRCQPILGHNTVFWYRQTMMQGLELLAYFRNRAPLDDSGMPKDRFSAEMPDATLATLKIQPSEPRDSAVYFCASGQEQGTPLHFGNGTRLTVT.

The chain recombines TRBV21-1 with TRBJ1-5; the table's D call, TRBD1, has no DNA check behind it. TRBV21-1 is designated a pseudogene. The CDR3 covers 16 residues. CDR3 in amino acids: CASSGDRGYGNQPQHF. The CDR3 DNA reads TGTGCCAGCAGCGGAGACAGGGGGTATGGCAATCAGCCCCAGCATTTT.

The chain has TRBV5-5 and TRBJ1-1; 11 bases fit TRBD1. The V segment lost 3 bases and the J segment 5 bases; nucleotides outside the gene matches: 3. The V gene's germline CDR1 is SGHKS and CDR2 YYEKEE (reference sequence). The CDR3 contains 14 residues. CDR3 amino acids: CASSWTGGLTEAFF. CDR3 DNA sequence: TGTGCCAGCAGCTGGACAGGGGGCTTGACTGAAGCTTTCTTT.

This clone was picked up a small number of times. The CDR3 loop reads CASSLGHTSGELFF. The CDR3 DNA reads TGCGCCAGCAGCTTGGGACATACCTCCGGGGAGCTGTTTTTT. This sequence joins TRBV5-1 and TRBJ2-2, with D unresolved. Between the trimmed V and J ends, which lost 0 bases and 6 bases, there was a span of 9 bases. The germline CDR1 and CDR2 sequences are SGHRS and YFSETQ. The CDR3 covers 14 residues.

The gene calls are TRBV6-2 or TRBV6-3 and TRBJ2-5, with D uncertain. Per germline, CDR1 MNHEY and CDR2 SVGEGT. This CDR3 region has 15 residues. Trimming cost V 5 bases and J 5 bases, with 18 bases left between them. The CDR3 is CASSTPGPLRETQYF. In DNA, the CDR3 is TGTGCCAGCAGTACACCGGGTCCACTTCGGGAGACCCAGTACTTC.

The rearrangement joins TRBV9 to TRBJ1-1; tentative D call: TRBD1 (5 bases). Germline V CDR1 and CDR2: SGDLS, YYNGEE. The CDR3 has 14 amino acids. V was cut by 4 bases and J by 4 bases, with 14 bases left in between. CDR3 sequence reads: CASSQKPGGTEAFF. CDR3 nucleotide sequence: TGTGCCAGCAGCCAGAAGCCGGGGGGCACTGAAGCTTTCTTT.

The chain carries TRBV6-2 or TRBV6-3 and TRBJ2-1; the D gene is possibly TRBD2 (6 bases). V shed 4 bases and J shed 3 bases, with 16 bases lying between them. This CDR3 is built from 16 residues. CDR1 MNHEY and CDR2 SVGEGT come from the germline V gene. The CDR3 DNA reads TGTGCCAGCAGTTCCCGAGACCGGGACTTCTACAATGAGCAGTTCTTC. Its translation: CASSSRDRDFYNEQFF.

The V and J genes are TRBV7-9 and TRBJ2-7; TRBD1 aligns across 9 bases. CDR1 and CDR2 from the germline V gene are SEHNR and FQNEAQ (reference sequence). The CDR3 has 14 residues. V dropped 1 base and J dropped 9; count of bases not matched to a gene: 7. Written as DNA, the CDR3 is TGTGCCAGCAGCTTAGTCAAACAGGGGGCAGGGCAGTACTTC. Encoded protein: CASSLVKQGAGQYF.

The rearrangement uses TRBV4-1 and TRBJ2-3; TRBD1 matches at 9 bases. Germline values: CDR1 MGHRA, CDR2 YSYEKL. J lost 6 bases, V lost 4 bases, and 11 bases had no gene match. The CDR3 is 16 amino acids. CDR3 sequence (DNA): TGCGCCAGCAGCCCAAAGGGACAGGGAGGTTTTGATACGCAGTATTTT. Amino acids: CASSPKGQGGFDTQYF.

The J gene is TRBJ2-7, the V gene TRBV23-1; D is unresolved. TRBV23-1 belongs to the ORF category, with a function that is uncertain. This CDR3 has 13 residues. V gave up 1 base and J gave up 1 base, with 5 bases separating them. The CDR3 bases are TGCGCCAGCAGTCAATGCGCTTCCTACGAGCAGTACTTC. Protein: CASSQCASYEQYF.

This sequence joins TRBV27 and TRBJ1-5, with a possible D match to TRBD1 (5 bases). V shed 10 bases and J shed 4 bases, with 26 bases lying between them. CDR3 length: 17 amino acids. Germline V gives CDR1 MNHEY, CDR2 SMNVEV (reference sequence). For the CDR3, the DNA is TGTGCCACCCGTCGCGGTCGTGATCGGGGGAGGAATCAGCCCCAGCATTTT. This translates into CATRRGRDRGRNQPQHF.

V is TRBV4-3 and J is TRBJ2-5, with TRBD2 as a possible D gene (5 bases). This CDR3 region has 14 residues. V was shortened by 5 bases and J by 4 bases, with 14 bases between the two germline ends. Germline V gives CDR1 LGHNA, CDR2 YSLEER. CDR3 loop: CASSSRTGVETQYF. Here the CDR3 DNA reads TGCGCCAGCAGCTCCCGGACTGGGGTAGAGACCCAGTACTTC.

In its sample, this clone was seen a few times. J is TRBJ2-1 and V is TRBV15; 8 positions agree with TRBD2. The germline V gene encodes CDR1 LNHNV and CDR2 YYDKDF (reference sequence). V shed 0 bases and J 4 bases; nucleotides not matched to a gene: 5. This CDR3 is built from 16 residues. The CDR3: CATSRDGRGDYNEQFF. The DNA for the CDR3 is TGTGCCACCAGCAGAGATGGGCGGGGGGATTACAATGAGCAGTTCTTC.